A single T cell receptor (beta chain) is shown here with its context. Its antigen is not identified. Amplification used 60 Vbeta primers and 13 Jbeta primers. Generated by immunoSEQ multiplex PCR, the TCRdb table keeps only in-frame clones and is missing some. The sample features about 54,000 clones, with approximately 6.8% in its top ten. The data originate from a study of cytomegalovirus exposure and HLA in healthy donors. The J segment lost 3 bases and the V segment lost 0 bases, leaving 5 bases of the junction unmatched. CDR3 length: 16 residues. Germline CDR1 is SGHDT and CDR2 is YYEEEE. Study results and caveats: Researchers counted around 170 TCR beta chains as cytomegalovirus-associated. Most TCR sequences were uncommon, yet certain public TCRs appeared in many donors.

The sequenced sample consisted of PBMCs. The TCR sequence derives from a woman in her thirties or forties in good health and CMV-seronegative. This chain uses TRBV5-6 with TRBJ2-2, with 7 positions matching TRBD2. For the CDR3, the DNA is TGTGCCAGCAGCTTGGTTCAGCTAGCGGACACCGGGGAGCTGTTTTTT. As protein: CASSLVQLADTGELFF.